These 29 T cell receptor beta chains share one sample of origin, sequenced in a study of T cell changes during pregnancy in multiple sclerosis. Profiling relied on immunoSEQ multiplex PCR, and the TCRdb table lists in-frame clones only, not all of them. The sample holds roughly 30,000 clones, roughly 88% seen once. The sequencing used CD4+ T cells from peripheral blood mononuclear cells, collected in the first trimester of pregnancy. These receptors were obtained from a female donor in good health, enrolled as a control in a pregnancy study.

The V call is TRBV5-4, the J call TRBJ2-5; 9 nucleotides align to TRBD1. Per the germline V gene, CDR1 is SGHNT and CDR2 is YYREEE (reference sequence). The CDR3 length is 16 residues. Trimming removed 3 bases from V and 6 bases from J; junction bases left unmatched: 12. This chain's CDR3 is CASSSEQRDRDQTQYF. CDR3 DNA: TGTGCCAGCAGCTCAGAACAGAGGGACAGGGACCAGACCCAGTACTTC.

This chain connects TRBV30 to TRBJ1-5, with D tentatively TRBD1 (5 bases). Looked up from germline, CDR1 is GTSNPN and CDR2 is SVGIG (reference sequence). Trimming cost V 5 bases and J 5 bases, with 10 bases left between them. This CDR3 is built from 12 residues. CDR3 DNA sequence: TGTGCCTGGGGGGCTCGGTATCAGCCCCAGCATTTT. This translates into CAWGARYQPQHF.

V gene TRBV2 combines with J gene TRBJ2-2; a weak D match, TRBD1 (6 bases). From germline, CDR1 is SNHLY and CDR2 FYNNEI. Trimming cost V 7 bases and J 5 bases, with 17 bases left between them. The CDR3 totals 15 residues. For the CDR3, the DNA is TGTGCCAGCAATAGGGACACGCTCGGGACCGGGGAGCTGTTTTTT. As protein: CASNRDTLGTGELFF.

This clone has only one observation. The CDR3 protein is CASSMRAMNTEAFF. The CDR3, as DNA: TGTGCCAGTAGTATGAGGGCCATGAACACTGAAGCTTTCTTT. The chain has TRBV19 and TRBJ1-1; D is undetermined. In germline, CDR1 is LNHDA, CDR2 SQIVND (reference sequence). The ends were cut back, 3 bases at V and 0 bases at J, with 8 bases in the middle. This CDR3 has 14 amino acids.

The rearrangement uses TRBV6-5 and TRBJ1-1; TRBD1 agrees at 7 bases. With V trimmed by 5 bases and J by 6 bases, 3 bases remained unmatched. The CDR3 sequence is 12 residues long. Looked up from germline, CDR1 is MNHEY and CDR2 is SVGAGI. Here the CDR3 DNA reads TGTGCCAGCAGTAGGGGGCCAGCTGAAGCTTTCTTT. The encoded protein is CASSRGPAEAFF.

This rearrangement joins TRBV5-8 to TRBJ2-3; 7 bases align to TRBD2. The CDR3 consists of 15 residues. Germline CDR1 and CDR2: SGHTS and YDEGEE. With 7 bases clipped from V and 0 bases from J, the junction kept 8 bases outside the gene matches. The CDR3 nucleotides read TGTGCCAGCCTACAGCGGGAATTTAGCACAGATACGCAGTATTTT. It translates to CASLQREFSTDTQYF.

J is TRBJ2-2 and V is TRBV2; 9 bases line up with TRBD1. CDR3 length: 18 residues. J lost 3 bases, V lost 4 bases, and 12 bases had no gene match. CDR1 SNHLY and CDR2 FYNNEI come from the germline V gene. The CDR3 region is CASSVNRGRGPDTGELFF. The CDR3 bases are TGTGCCAGCAGTGTAAACAGGGGGCGAGGTCCGGACACCGGGGAGCTGTTTTTT.

J is TRBJ2-7 and V is TRBV4-3, with TRBD2 identical over 8 bases. The CDR3 runs 16 residues. The V gene's germline CDR1 is LGHNA and CDR2 YSLEER. The trim removed 0 bases at V and 4 bases at J, leaving 8 bases unmatched. In DNA form, the CDR3 reads TGCGCCAGCAGCCAAGAGGTTGGAGCGGGAGATTACGAGCAGTACTTC. It specifies CASSQEVGAGDYEQYF.

The chain is built from TRBV5-4 and TRBJ2-3; D uncertain. V gave up 2 bases and J gave up 1 base, with 8 bases separating them. Per germline, CDR1 SGHNT and CDR2 YYREEE (reference sequence). This CDR3 has 14 amino acids. The CDR3 reads CASSFPTGTDTQYF. CDR3 sequence (DNA): TGTGCCAGCAGCTTCCCTACAGGCACAGATACGCAGTATTTT.

V and J are TRBV6-6 and TRBJ1-2, with D maybe TRBD1 (6 bases). V lost 6 bases to trimming and J lost 1 base, with 12 bases between them. Germline V gene lookup returns CDR1 MNHNY and CDR2 SVGAGI (reference sequence). This CDR3 comprises 14 residues. Written as DNA, the CDR3 is TGTGCCAGCAGACTGAGGGGGGGTAACTATGGCTACACCTTC. This encodes CASRLRGGNYGYTF.

The V call is TRBV4-3, the J call TRBJ1-2; D is possibly TRBD1 (6 bases). CDR1 LGHNA and CDR2 YSLEER come from the germline V gene. Trimming stripped 0 bases from V and 7 bases from J, with 9 bases between. The length of the CDR3 is 13 residues. CDR3 in amino acids: CASSQERGGGYTF. The DNA of the CDR3 is TGCGCCAGCAGCCAAGAGAGAGGGGGTGGCTACACCTTC.

V is TRBV2 and J is TRBJ2-5; D ambiguous. This CDR3 region has 11 residues. Per the germline V gene, CDR1 is SNHLY and CDR2 is FYNNEI. Deletions cut 6 bases from V and 5 bases from J, with 7 bases between. CDR3 in amino acids: CASRTEETQYF. The CDR3 coding sequence is TGTGCCAGCAGGACGGAGGAGACCCAGTACTTC.

This clone was seen just once. The DNA of the CDR3 is TGTGCCAGCAGCTTAGTTCTTACAGGGTCGGTCTACGAGCAGTACTTC. Amino acids: CASSLVLTGSVYEQYF. The rearrangement uses TRBV7-9 and TRBJ2-7; possibly TRBD1 for D (6 bases). Germline loops: CDR1 SEHNR, CDR2 FQNEAQ (reference sequence). This CDR3 region has 16 residues. Trimming took 1 base from V and 3 from J, leaving 16 bases between them.

The rearrangement links TRBV18 to TRBJ2-4; possibly TRBD2 for D (5 bases). This CDR3 contains 16 residues. Germline CDR1 and CDR2: KGHSH and LQKENI. The V and J ends lost 0 bases and 1 base respectively, with 10 bases between them. The chain's CDR3 is CASSPPPGNAKNIQYF. The CDR3, as DNA: TGTGCCAGCTCACCACCGCCGGGAAACGCCAAAAACATTCAGTACTTC.

V is TRBV7-2 and J is TRBJ2-1; D ambiguous. The CDR3 is 13 amino acids. V gave up 0 bases and J gave up 5 bases, with 5 bases separating them. Germline V gives CDR1 SGHTA, CDR2 FQGNSA. The CDR3 DNA is TGTGCCAGCAGCTTAGCGGCGGACAATGAGCAGTTCTTC. Protein: CASSLAADNEQFF.

This chain uses TRBV12-5 with TRBJ1-2; 7 bases fit TRBD1. CDR3 length: 16 amino acids. Germline values: CDR1 LGHNT, CDR2 FRNRAP. The ends lost 1 base at V and 2 bases at J; junction bases unmatched: 7. CDR3 protein: CASGLAQGQTNYGYTF. The CDR3, as DNA: TGTGCTAGTGGTTTGGCCCAGGGACAGACAAACTATGGCTACACCTTC.

Regarding this clone: Other DNA sequences in the same sample also yield this CDR3. The V gene is TRBV4-3, the J gene TRBJ2-7, with a weak D call TRBD1 (5 bases). CDR1 and CDR2 (germline): LGHNA, YSLEER. The CDR3 sequence is 19 residues long. V was pared by 0 bases and J by 4 bases, with 25 bases between. DNA for the CDR3: TGCGCCAGCAGCCAAGAGGTCAGGAATCCGCGACAGAAATCTTACGAGCAGTACTTC. It codes for CASSQEVRNPRQKSYEQYF.

The J gene is TRBJ2-7, the V gene TRBV9, with D uncertain. CDR1 is SGDLS, CDR2 YYNGEE, per germline. CDR3 length: 14 residues. The germline V and J ends were trimmed by 4 bases and 4 bases, with 15 bases remaining between them. The CDR3 loop reads CASSTRPNSYEQYF. Here the CDR3 DNA reads TGTGCCAGCAGCACGCGACCGAACAGTTACGAGCAGTACTTC.

The chain employs TRBV7-9 and TRBJ2-5; 7 positions agree with TRBD1. The CDR3 covers 15 residues. From germline, CDR1 is SEHNR and CDR2 FQNEAQ (reference sequence). With V trimmed by 5 bases and J by 5 bases, 11 bases remained unmatched. The CDR3 coding sequence is TGTGCCAGCAGCCAGATGACGACAGGGACGGAGACCCAGTACTTC. The encoded protein is CASSQMTTGTETQYF.

This chain connects TRBV9 to TRBJ1-6; 10 nucleotides line up with TRBD1. The length of the CDR3 is 16 residues. Germline V CDR1 and CDR2: SGDLS, YYNGEE. J was trimmed by 10 bases and V by 3 bases; bases with no gene match: 10. In DNA form, the CDR3 reads TGTGCCAGCAGCGCCGGGACAGGGGATCGCGGGTCACCCCTCCACTTT. It is translated as CASSAGTGDRGSPLHF.

V is TRBV7-2 and J is TRBJ1-2; 11 bases line up with TRBD1. The V segment lost 2 bases and the J segment 4 bases; nucleotides outside the gene matches: 3. CDR1 SGHTA and CDR2 FQGNSA come from the germline V gene. The CDR3 is 15 residues long. The CDR3 nucleotides are TGTGCCAGCAGCTTAACAGGACAGGGGGCCTATGGCTACACCTTC. This codes for CASSLTGQGAYGYTF.

The V call is TRBV12-5, the J call TRBJ2-6; tentative D call: TRBD2 (6 bases). Trimming shortened V by 0 bases and J by 2 bases, and 8 bases separated the two germline ends. There are 16 residues in the CDR3. Germline values: CDR1 LGHNT, CDR2 FRNRAP. The CDR3 nucleotides are TGTGCTAGTGGTTTGGTAGGCGGGGCTGGGGCCAACGTCCTGACTTTC. It codes for CASGLVGGAGANVLTF.

This chain uses TRBV7-3 with TRBJ2-3; D gene ambiguous. Germline CDR1 SGHTA, CDR2 FQGTGA. V was cut by 5 bases and J by 0 bases, with 9 bases left in between. The CDR3 sequence is 14 residues long. CDR3 nucleotides: TGTGCCAGCAGCCCCGAGCCGAGCACAGATACGCAGTATTTT. This codes for CASSPEPSTDTQYF. Supplemented by reference TRBV7-3 and TRBJ2-3, the full variable domain reads GAGVSQTPSNKVTEKGKYVELRCDPISGHTALYWYRQSLGQGPEFLIYFQGTGAADDSGLPNDRFFAVRPEGSVSTLKIQRTERGDSAVYLCASSPEPSTDTQYFGPGTRLTVL.

This sequence joins TRBV7-2 and TRBJ1-2; possibly TRBD1 for D (6 bases). Trimming removed 2 bases from V and 4 bases from J, with 11 bases in between. CDR3 length: 14 residues. Germline values: CDR1 SGHTA, CDR2 FQGNSA. Here the CDR3 DNA reads TGTGCCAGCAGCTTACGACAGGACTTCTATGGCTACACCTTC. Residues: CASSLRQDFYGYTF.

This clone was detected once. This chain links TRBV7-8 with TRBJ1-5; 9 nucleotides align to TRBD1. The CDR3 length is 18 residues. Germline-derived CDR1 and CDR2 are SGHVS and FQNEAQ. V was clipped by 5 bases and J by 1 base; unmatched bases: 12. CDR3 DNA: TGTGCCAGCAGCAGAGGCCGGGACAGGGCTGCGAGCAATCAGCCCCAGCATTTT. It yields the protein CASSRGRDRAASNQPQHF.

The CDR3 DNA follows: TGTGCCAGCAGTTACGCAGGGTTGGACGAGCAGTACTTC. This gives the protein CASSYAGLDEQYF. The genes are TRBV6-5 and TRBJ2-7; D possibly corresponds to TRBD1 (5 bases). This CDR3 contains 13 residues. V was clipped by 2 bases and J by 5 bases, with 10 bases between them. Germline lookup yields CDR1 MNHEY and CDR2 SVGAGI.

This clone was observed once. The V call is TRBV7-2, the J call TRBJ2-3; TRBD2 agrees at 9 bases. The CDR3 contains 16 residues. The V and J ends lost 1 base and 4 bases, in that order; junction bases with no gene match: 6. Germline V gene sequence: CDR1 SGHTA, CDR2 FQGNSA. Here the CDR3 DNA reads TGTGCCAGCAGCTTAGGTCGGGGACTAGCCGCAGATACGCAGTATTTT. Translation gives CASSLGRGLAADTQYF.

The chain employs TRBV7-9 and TRBJ1-5; 9 nucleotides line up with TRBD1. The CDR3 extends over 16 amino acids. The V gene's germline CDR1 is SEHNR and CDR2 FQNEAQ (reference sequence). The ends lost 3 bases at V and 4 bases at J; junction bases unmatched: 7. CDR3 nucleotides: TGTGCCAGCAGCTTTTCGTTGACAGGGGGGAATCAGCCCCAGCATTTT. It yields the protein CASSFSLTGGNQPQHF.

The chain couples TRBV6-5 to TRBJ1-1; perhaps TRBD1 as D (6 bases). CDR1 is MNHEY, CDR2 SVGAGI, per germline. The V end was cut by 6 bases, the J end by 1 base, with 9 bases between. The CDR3 length is 13 residues. The CDR3 loop is CASRKQGNTEAFF. The CDR3 DNA is TGTGCCAGCAGAAAACAGGGGAACACTGAAGCTTTCTTT.